One sample yielded the 10 T cell receptor beta chains listed below, sequenced in a study of CD8+ T cells in alopecia areata. As for treatment: oral pan-JAK inhibitor, 5-10 mg twice daily. RNA was extracted and reverse transcribed into cDNA as the sequencing template. Assay used: immunoSEQ multiplex PCR; TCRdb lists only in-frame clones, some missing. The table records nearly 200,000 clones, 58% of them present only once. The material was CD4+ T cells sorted from blood, obtained at week 24, from a patient treated with tofacitinib. The receptors were sampled from a human donor with alopecia areata.

The J gene is TRBJ2-7, the V gene TRBV4-1; tentatively, D is TRBD2 (5 bases). The CDR3 runs 15 residues. Germline V gene data show CDR1 as MGHRA and CDR2 as YSYEKL. V shed 0 bases and J shed 3 bases, with 12 bases lying between them. CDR3 sequence: CASSQDPSGLYEQYF. CDR3 in DNA: TGCGCCAGCAGCCAAGATCCCAGCGGCCTCTACGAGCAGTACTTC.

This rearrangement joins TRBV29-1 to TRBJ2-1, with D possibly being TRBD2 (5 bases). Germline V gene lookup returns CDR1 SQVTM and CDR2 ANQGSEA. The CDR3 is made up of 13 amino acids. Trimming took off 1 base at V and 5 bases at J, with 9 bases between the two ends. CDR3 DNA sequence: TGCAGCGTTGAAGGGACTGCACACAATGAGCAGTTCTTC. The encoded protein is CSVEGTAHNEQFF.

The genes are TRBV4-3 and TRBJ2-2; D is possibly TRBD2 (6 bases). The CDR3 has 17 residues. With 0 bases removed from V and 4 bases from J, the gap between germline ends came to 15 bases. In germline, CDR1 is LGHNA, CDR2 YSLEER. The CDR3 nucleotides are TGCGCCAGCAGCCAAGAACCGGGGAGGCAGGTCACCGGGGAGCTGTTTTTT. This sequence encodes CASSQEPGRQVTGELFF.

The chain couples TRBV25-1 to TRBJ1-1; D is possibly TRBD1 (6 bases). The CDR3 loop spans 13 amino acids. V was pared by 6 bases and J by 1 base, with 9 bases between. Germline V lookup: CDR1 MGHDK, CDR2 SYGVNS. The chain's CDR3 is CASSDRRNTEAFF. CDR3 nucleotides: TGTGCCAGCAGCGACAGGAGGAACACTGAAGCTTTCTTT.

This clone appeared a few times. The chain joins TRBV4-2 to TRBJ1-1; possible D gene TRBD1, 6 bases. The CDR3 contains 14 residues. Trimming cost V 4 bases and J 7 bases, with 16 bases left between them. The germline V gene has CDR1 LGHNA and CDR2 YNFKEQ. The CDR3 region is CASSLGGGTNEAFF. The CDR3 nucleotides are TGTGCCAGCAGCCTTGGGGGAGGGACAAATGAAGCTTTCTTT.

This clone has a single count. This chain connects TRBV4-3 to TRBJ2-3; 7 bases are a match to TRBD2. The CDR3 runs 14 residues. Looked up from germline, CDR1 is LGHNA and CDR2 is YSLEER. V gave up 1 base and J gave up 4 bases; unmatched junction bases: 2. The CDR3 DNA is TGCGCCAGCAGCCAAGGGGAGGGGTCAGATACGCAGTATTTT. As protein: CASSQGEGSDTQYF.

This rearrangement joins TRBV15 to TRBJ2-2; D not certain. The CDR3 runs to 14 residues. V shed 5 bases and J shed 2 bases, with 9 bases lying between them. Looked up from germline, CDR1 is LNHNV and CDR2 is YYDKDF (reference sequence). The CDR3 here is CATSPHPNTGELFF. Written as DNA, the CDR3 is TGTGCCACCAGCCCCCACCCCAACACCGGGGAGCTGTTTTTT.

V is TRBV29-1 and J is TRBJ2-7; 8 nucleotides line up with TRBD1. Trimming removed 4 bases from V and 0 bases from J; junction bases left unmatched: 8. CDR3 size: 15 residues. CDR1 and CDR2 (germline): SQVTM, ANQGSEA. The CDR3 region is CSVAKGQGDSYEQYF. As DNA, the CDR3 is TGCAGCGTTGCCAAAGGACAGGGCGACTCCTACGAGCAGTACTTC.

This rearrangement joins TRBV19 to TRBJ1-1; D might be TRBD1 (5 bases). The V and J ends lost 8 bases and 4 bases respectively, with 17 bases between them. The V gene's germline CDR1 is LNHDA and CDR2 SQIVND (reference sequence). CDR3 length: 14 amino acids. In nucleotides, the CDR3 is TGTGCCAGTCGGGGGAGGACTGCTGGCACTGAAGCTTTCTTT. This sequence encodes CASRGRTAGTEAFF. The whole variable domain, remainder taken from reference TRBV19 and TRBJ1-1, is DGGITQSPKYLFRKEGQNVTLSCEQNLNHDAMYWYRQDPGQGLRLIYYSQIVNDFQKGDIAEGYSVSREKKESFPLTVTSAQKNPTAFYLCASRGRTAGTEAFFGQGTRLTVV.

V usage is TRBV29-1 and J usage is TRBJ2-3; D may match TRBD1 or TRBD2 (6 bases each). The CDR3 runs 13 residues. Germline lookup yields CDR1 SQVTM and CDR2 ANQGSEA. Trimming pared 7 bases from V and 4 bases from J, leaving 15 bases between. The CDR3 nucleotides read TGCAGCGGGGGGCCTAGCGAGCCAGATACGCAGTATTTT. Its protein is CSGGPSEPDTQYF.